What follows describes a single T cell receptor beta chain. This clone came up a few times. Its cognate antigen has yet to be identified. Base quality data are lacking; no much larger clone is found one base away. Collaborating institutions collected whole blood in K2EDTA tubes following their own protocols. For TCRbeta analysis, collaborators shipped samples in one of three forms: frozen whole blood, isolated PBMCs, or DNA extracted from either of those sample types. The source of the sample is a study of blood T cell repertoires in COVID-19 (TCRdb year 2020). About the full investigation: Samples from collaborators originated in the United States, Italy and Spain and spanned both the acute and convalescent phases of COVID-19. The material from the prospective study consisted of cDNA or gDNA derived from T cells, B-cell-depleted T cells, or PBMCs. The dataset comprised deeply sampled blood TCRbeta repertoires from subjects exposed to, actively infected with, or recovered from COVID-19. The repertoires were made available in a free public database intended to serve as a resource for research on the immune response to SARS-CoV-2. Samples were obtained from the ongoing ImmuneRACE study (first 160 participants) and from 1,200 or so subjects provided by 6 global collaborators. A de-identified subject ID, COVID-19 status, age in years and sex were almost always included in the sample metadata. Where HLA class I and class II types were available, the types were taken from metadata supplied by the sample provider, not from assay-based typing.

The paper's findings and limits, for the study overall: The quantity of clinical and demographic metadata differed by source and by participant and was supplied without curation.

TCRbeta CDR3 regions were amplified from genomic DNA using the immunoSEQ Assay, a bias-controlled multiplex PCR. Per the original workflow: The number of nucleated cells in each sample was estimated from the amplification of reference gene primers within the assay. To quantify the absolute abundance of each unique TCRbeta CDR3 rearrangement, sequence reads were collapsed and filtered. For each sample, productive Simpson clonality was calculated by taking the square root of Simpson's diversity index across productive rearrangements. TCRdb retrieved this table from immuneACCESS and kept in-frame rearrangements only. Not all clones are present; in checked studies, unresolved V genes account for under half, and no reason is known for the remainder. V and J calls and clone size come straight from that table; D and trimming were deduced from the DNA. This sample lists 120,000 or so clones; around 81% were detected once. Approximately 2.4% of the sample is held by the ten biggest clonotypes.

CDR1 and CDR2, looked up from the germline V gene (reference sequence), are LNHDA and SQIVND. From the cysteine through the phenylalanine, the CDR3 covers 14 amino acids. The kept DNA is CDR3 alone, 42 bases in frame from the first base. V is reduced by 2 bases and J by 4 bases, leaving a spacing of 11 bases between them. Material: peripheral blood. Recombination linked TRBV19 to TRBJ1-1; the D gene is perhaps TRBD1, from 5 matching bases. This TCR was recovered from a man aged 65 to 79 with acute or convalescent COVID-19. The DNA sequence is as follows: TGTGCCAGTAGTATAACGGGGGTTGGCACTGAAGCTTTCTTT. It translates to CASSITGVGTEAFF.